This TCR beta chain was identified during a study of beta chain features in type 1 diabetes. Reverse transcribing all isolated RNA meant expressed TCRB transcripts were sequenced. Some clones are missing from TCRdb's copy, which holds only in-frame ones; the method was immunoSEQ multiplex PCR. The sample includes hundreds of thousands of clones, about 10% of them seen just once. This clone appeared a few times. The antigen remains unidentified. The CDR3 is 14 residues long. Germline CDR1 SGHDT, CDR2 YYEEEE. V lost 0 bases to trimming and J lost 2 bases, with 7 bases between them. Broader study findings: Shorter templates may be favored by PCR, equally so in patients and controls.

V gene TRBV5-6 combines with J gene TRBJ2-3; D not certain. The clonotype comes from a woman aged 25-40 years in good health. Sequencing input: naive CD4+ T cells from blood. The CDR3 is CASSLGLYTDTQYF. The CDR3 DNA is TGTGCCAGCAGCTTGGGGCTTTACACAGATACGCAGTATTTT.